Listed below are T cell receptor beta chains from one sample, sequenced in a study of shared clonotypes between healthy human individuals. Assay used: immunoSEQ multiplex PCR; TCRdb lists only in-frame clones, some missing. The top ten clones hold about 1.5% of a sample with 950,000 to 1,300,000 clones, approximately 70% of them seen once. The sample taken for sequencing was memory CD4+ T cells sorted from blood. These receptors were taken from a man between 18 and 35 years old in good health. The CDR3 runs from the conserved cysteine through the conserved F or W. Fields, in order: J gene, V gene, D gene, CDR3 length, CDR3 protein, CDR3 DNA. A D gene is named only where the DNA matches it firmly.

J gene: TRBJ2-1
V gene: TRBV4-2
D gene: -
CDR3 length: 12
CDR3 protein: CASSLQAQEQFF
CDR3 DNA: TGTGCCAGCAGCCTACAAGCTCAGGAGCAGTTCTTC

J gene: TRBJ2-2
V gene: TRBV2
D gene: -
CDR3 length: 15
CDR3 protein: CASSEQSANTGELFF
CDR3 DNA: TGTGCCAGCAGTGAACAGTCAGCGAACACCGGGGAGCTGTTTTTT

J gene: TRBJ1-5
V gene: TRBV6-1
D gene: -
CDR3 length: 16
CDR3 protein: CASSEASRSTNQPQHF
CDR3 DNA: TGTGCCAGCAGTGAAGCGTCCAGGTCGACCAATCAGCCCCAGCATTTT

J gene: TRBJ2-5
V gene: TRBV18
D gene: TRBD1
CDR3 length: 15
CDR3 protein: CASSPRTGVEETQYF
CDR3 DNA: TGTGCCAGCTCACCGCGGACAGGGGTGGAAGAGACCCAGTACTTC

J gene: TRBJ1-4
V gene: TRBV18
D gene: -
CDR3 length: 13
CDR3 protein: CASSDNPGEKLFF
CDR3 DNA: TGTGCCAGCTCAGATAACCCAGGGGAAAAACTGTTTTTT

J gene: TRBJ1-2
V gene: TRBV6-1
D gene: -
CDR3 length: 14
CDR3 protein: CASSEGWGIGGYTF
CDR3 DNA: TGTGCCAGCAGTGAGGGTTGGGGCATAGGTGGCTACACCTTC

J gene: TRBJ1-1
V gene: TRBV27
D gene: -
CDR3 length: 14
CDR3 protein: CASGYGQQYTEAFF
CDR3 DNA: TGTGCCAGCGGGTACGGACAGCAGTACACTGAAGCTTTCTTT

J gene: TRBJ1-1
V gene: TRBV29-1
D gene: -
CDR3 length: 13
CDR3 protein: CSVGARLNTEAFF
CDR3 DNA: TGCAGCGTTGGGGCCAGGTTGAACACTGAAGCTTTCTTT

J gene: TRBJ1-2
V gene: TRBV5-5
D gene: -
CDR3 length: 14
CDR3 protein: CASSLREGLYGYTF
CDR3 DNA: TGTGCCAGCAGCCTCCGGGAGGGCCTCTATGGCTACACCTTC

J gene: TRBJ2-1
V gene: TRBV7-9
D gene: -
CDR3 length: 14
CDR3 protein: CASSLGEEANEQFF
CDR3 DNA: TGTGCCAGCAGCTTAGGAGAGGAGGCCAATGAGCAGTTCTTC

J gene: TRBJ1-2
V gene: TRBV20-1
D gene: -
CDR3 length: 11
CDR3 protein: CSAQGSYGYTF
CDR3 DNA: TGCAGTGCTCAGGGGAGTTATGGCTACACCTTC

J gene: TRBJ2-7
V gene: TRBV19
D gene: -
CDR3 length: 14
CDR3 protein: CASSIGGGAYEQYF
CDR3 DNA: TGTGCCAGTAGTATAGGAGGCGGGGCCTACGAGCAGTACTTC

J gene: TRBJ2-5
V gene: TRBV7-2
D gene: -
CDR3 length: 16
CDR3 protein: CASSNYGTRGRGAQYF
CDR3 DNA: TGTGCCAGCAGCAACTACGGGACAAGGGGCCGGGGGGCCCAGTACTTC

J gene: TRBJ1-6
V gene: TRBV5-5
D gene: TRBD1
CDR3 length: 15
CDR3 protein: CASSSGQGLNSPLHF
CDR3 DNA: TGTGCCAGCAGCTCGGGACAGGGCCTCAATTCACCCCTCCACTTT

J gene: TRBJ2-1
V gene: TRBV12-2
D gene: -
CDR3 length: 20
CDR3 protein: CASRFPIWPAGTGEIDEQFF
CDR3 DNA: TGTGCAAGTCGCTTCCCGATCTGGCCTGCCGGGACAGGTGAGATCGATGAGCAGTTCTTC

J gene: TRBJ2-7
V gene: TRBV5-6
D gene: TRBD1
CDR3 length: 16
CDR3 protein: CASSSGGRFLTYEQYF
CDR3 DNA: TGTGCCAGCAGCTCAGGGGGCCGTTTTCTTACCTACGAGCAGTACTTC

J gene: TRBJ2-3
V gene: TRBV5-4
D gene: -
CDR3 length: 16
CDR3 protein: CASSLWGLRSTDTQYF
CDR3 DNA: TGTGCCAGCAGCTTGTGGGGGCTACGGTCCACAGATACGCAGTATTTT

J gene: TRBJ2-7
V gene: TRBV27
D gene: TRBD1
CDR3 length: 13
CDR3 protein: CASRTGNPYEQYF
CDR3 DNA: TGTGCCAGCAGGACAGGGAACCCCTACGAGCAGTACTTC

J gene: TRBJ2-5
V gene: TRBV28
D gene: TRBD2
CDR3 length: 15
CDR3 protein: CASSFRAGGRETQYF
CDR3 DNA: TGTGCCAGCAGTTTCCGGGCGGGGGGCCGAGAGACCCAGTACTTC

J gene: TRBJ1-5
V gene: TRBV6-6
D gene: -
CDR3 length: 15
CDR3 protein: CASNRLAQSNQPQHF
CDR3 DNA: TGTGCCAGCAATCGGTTAGCCCAGAGCAATCAGCCCCAGCATTTT

J gene: TRBJ1-5
V gene: TRBV6-5
D gene: -
CDR3 length: 13
CDR3 protein: CASRQNSNQPQHF
CDR3 DNA: TGTGCCAGCAGACAGAATAGCAATCAGCCCCAGCATTTT

J gene: TRBJ1-1
V gene: TRBV5-1
D gene: -
CDR3 length: 14
CDR3 protein: CASSSTRRDTEAFF
CDR3 DNA: TGCGCCAGCAGCTCCACTCGCCGGGACACTGAAGCTTTCTTT

J gene: TRBJ2-7
V gene: TRBV10-3
D gene: -
CDR3 length: 14
CDR3 protein: CAISENSVLSEQYF
CDR3 DNA: TGTGCCATCAGTGAAAATTCGGTCCTAAGCGAGCAGTACTTC

J gene: TRBJ1-6
V gene: TRBV7-8
D gene: TRBD1
CDR3 length: 19
CDR3 protein: CASSLRVFGMGQNNSPLHF
CDR3 DNA: TGTGCCAGCAGCTTAAGGGTTTTCGGGATGGGACAGAATAATTCACCCCTCCACTTT